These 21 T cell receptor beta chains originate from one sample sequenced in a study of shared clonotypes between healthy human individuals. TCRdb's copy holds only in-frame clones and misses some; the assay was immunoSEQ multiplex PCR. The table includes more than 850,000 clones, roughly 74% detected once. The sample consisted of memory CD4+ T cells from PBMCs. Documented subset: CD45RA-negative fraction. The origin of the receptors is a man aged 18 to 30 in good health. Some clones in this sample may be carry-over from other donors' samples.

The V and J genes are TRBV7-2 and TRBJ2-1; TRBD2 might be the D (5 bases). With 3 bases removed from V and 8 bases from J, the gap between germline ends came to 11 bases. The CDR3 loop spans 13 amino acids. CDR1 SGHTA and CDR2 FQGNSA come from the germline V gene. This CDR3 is CASSLGIGDEQFF. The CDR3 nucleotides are TGTGCCAGCAGCTTGGGTATCGGGGATGAGCAGTTCTTC.

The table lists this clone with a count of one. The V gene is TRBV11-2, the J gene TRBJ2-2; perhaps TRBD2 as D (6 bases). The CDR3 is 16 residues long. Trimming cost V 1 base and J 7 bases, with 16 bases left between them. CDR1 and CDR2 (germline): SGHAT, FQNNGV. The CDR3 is CASSLGLTRGSGELFF. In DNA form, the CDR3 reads TGTGCCAGCAGCTTAGGTTTGACCCGGGGGAGCGGGGAGCTGTTTTTT.

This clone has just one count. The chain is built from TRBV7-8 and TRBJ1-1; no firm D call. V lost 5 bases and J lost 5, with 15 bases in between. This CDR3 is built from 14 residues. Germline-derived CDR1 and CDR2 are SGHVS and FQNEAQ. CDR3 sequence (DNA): TGTGCCAGCAGCCTATTTGAGGTTCCTACTGAAGCTTTCTTT. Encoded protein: CASSLFEVPTEAFF.

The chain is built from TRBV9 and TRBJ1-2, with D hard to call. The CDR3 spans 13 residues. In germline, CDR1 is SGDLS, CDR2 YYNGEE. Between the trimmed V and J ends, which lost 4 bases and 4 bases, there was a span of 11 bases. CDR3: CASSLPNSYGYTF. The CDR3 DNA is TGTGCCAGCAGCCTACCGAATTCCTATGGCTACACCTTC.

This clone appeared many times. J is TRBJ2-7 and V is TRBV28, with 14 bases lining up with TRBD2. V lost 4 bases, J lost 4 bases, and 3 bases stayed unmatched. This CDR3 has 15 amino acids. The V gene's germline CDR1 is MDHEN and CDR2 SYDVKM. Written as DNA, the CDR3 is TGTGCCAGCAGTTCACGGACTAGCGGGAGGTACGAGCAGTACTTC. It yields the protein CASSSRTSGRYEQYF.

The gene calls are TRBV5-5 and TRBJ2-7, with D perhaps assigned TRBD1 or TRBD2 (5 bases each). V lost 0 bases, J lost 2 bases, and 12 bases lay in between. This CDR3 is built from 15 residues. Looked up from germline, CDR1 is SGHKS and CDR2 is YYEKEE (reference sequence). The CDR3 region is CASSLAGIGAYEQYF. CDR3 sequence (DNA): TGTGCCAGCAGCTTGGCAGGGATCGGGGCCTACGAGCAGTACTTC.

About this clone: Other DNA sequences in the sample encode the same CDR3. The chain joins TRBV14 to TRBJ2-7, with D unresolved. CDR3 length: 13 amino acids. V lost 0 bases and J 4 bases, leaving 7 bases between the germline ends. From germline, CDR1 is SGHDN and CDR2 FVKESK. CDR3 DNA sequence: TGTGCCAGCAGCCAAGATCTGGGTTACGAGCAGTACTTC. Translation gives CASSQDLGYEQYF. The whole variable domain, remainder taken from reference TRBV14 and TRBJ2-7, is EAGVTQFPSHSVIEKGQTVTLRCDPISGHDNLYWYRRVMGKEIKFLLHFVKESKQDESGMPNNRFLAERTGGTYSTLKVQPAELEDSGVYFCASSQDLGYEQYFGPGTRLTVT.

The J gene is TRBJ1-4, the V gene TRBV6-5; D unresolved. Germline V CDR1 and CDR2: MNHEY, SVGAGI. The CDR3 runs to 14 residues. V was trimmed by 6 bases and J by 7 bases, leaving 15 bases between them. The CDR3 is CASRINRRGEKLFF. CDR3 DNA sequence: TGTGCCAGCAGGATAAACCGGCGTGGTGAAAAACTGTTTTTT.

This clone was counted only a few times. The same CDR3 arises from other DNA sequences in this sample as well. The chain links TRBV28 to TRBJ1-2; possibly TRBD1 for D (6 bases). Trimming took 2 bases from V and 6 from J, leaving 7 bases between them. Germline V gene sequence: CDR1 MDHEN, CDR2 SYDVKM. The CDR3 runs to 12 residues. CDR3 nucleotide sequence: TGTGCCAGCAGTTTAGCAGGGGATGGCTACACCTTC. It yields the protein CASSLAGDGYTF.

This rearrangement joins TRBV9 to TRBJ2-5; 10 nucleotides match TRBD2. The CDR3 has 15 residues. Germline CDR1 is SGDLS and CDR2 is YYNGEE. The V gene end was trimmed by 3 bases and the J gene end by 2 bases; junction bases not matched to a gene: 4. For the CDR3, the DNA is TGTGCCAGCAGCGCCACTAGCGGGACTCAAGAGACCCAGTACTTC. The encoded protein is CASSATSGTQETQYF.

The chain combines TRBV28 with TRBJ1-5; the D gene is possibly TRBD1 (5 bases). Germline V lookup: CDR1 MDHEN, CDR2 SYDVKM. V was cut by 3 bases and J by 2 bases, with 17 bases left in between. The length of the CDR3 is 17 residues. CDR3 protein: CASSLGRLRAGNQPQHF. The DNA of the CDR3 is TGTGCCAGCAGTTTGGGGCGGCTTCGGGCAGGCAATCAGCCCCAGCATTTT. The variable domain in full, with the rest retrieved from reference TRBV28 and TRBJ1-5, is DVKVTQSSRYLVKRTGEKVFLECVQDMDHENMFWYRQDPGLGLRLIYFSYDVKMKEKGDIPEGYSVSREKKERFSLILESASTNQTSMYLCASSLGRLRAGNQPQHFGDGTRLSIL.

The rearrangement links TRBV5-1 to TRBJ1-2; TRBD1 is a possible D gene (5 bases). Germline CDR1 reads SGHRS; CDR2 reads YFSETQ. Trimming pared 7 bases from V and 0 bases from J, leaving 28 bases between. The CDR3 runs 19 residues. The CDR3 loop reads CASRFRAQTVPASNYGYTF. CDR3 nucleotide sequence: TGCGCCAGCCGTTTCAGGGCACAGACAGTTCCGGCCTCTAACTATGGCTACACCTTC. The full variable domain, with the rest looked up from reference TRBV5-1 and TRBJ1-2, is KAGVTQTPRYLIKTRGQQVTLSCSPISGHRSVSWYQQTPGQGLQFLFEYFSETQRNKGNFPGRFSGRQFSNSRSEMNVSTLELGDSALYLCASRFRAQTVPASNYGYTFGSGTRLTVV.

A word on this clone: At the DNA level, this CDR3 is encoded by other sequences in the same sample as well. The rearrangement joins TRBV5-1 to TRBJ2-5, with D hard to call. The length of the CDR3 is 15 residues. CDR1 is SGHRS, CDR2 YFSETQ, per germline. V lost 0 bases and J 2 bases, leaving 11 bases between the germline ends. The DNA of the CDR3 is TGCGCCAGCAGCTTGGCCGCAGGTGTACAAGAGACCCAGTACTTC. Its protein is CASSLAAGVQETQYF.

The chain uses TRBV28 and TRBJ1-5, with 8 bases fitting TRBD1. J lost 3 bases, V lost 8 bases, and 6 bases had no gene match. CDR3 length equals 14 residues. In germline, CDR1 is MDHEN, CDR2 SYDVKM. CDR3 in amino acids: CASRTGTPNQPQHF. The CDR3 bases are TGTGCCAGCCGGACAGGGACGCCCAATCAGCCCCAGCATTTT.

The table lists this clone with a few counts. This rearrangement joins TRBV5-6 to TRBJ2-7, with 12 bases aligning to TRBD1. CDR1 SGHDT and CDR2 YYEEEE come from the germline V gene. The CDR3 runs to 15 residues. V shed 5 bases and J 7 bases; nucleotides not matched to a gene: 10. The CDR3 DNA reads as TGTGCCAGCAGACGCCCGGGACAGGGGGCGAAAGAGCAGTACTTC. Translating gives CASRRPGQGAKEQYF.

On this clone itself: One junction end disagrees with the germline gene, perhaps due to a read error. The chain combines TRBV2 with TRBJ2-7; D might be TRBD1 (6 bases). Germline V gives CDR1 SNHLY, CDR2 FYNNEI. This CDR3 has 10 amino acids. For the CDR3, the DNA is TGTGCCAGCAGAACAGGGCTAATTAACTTC. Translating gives CASRTGLINF.

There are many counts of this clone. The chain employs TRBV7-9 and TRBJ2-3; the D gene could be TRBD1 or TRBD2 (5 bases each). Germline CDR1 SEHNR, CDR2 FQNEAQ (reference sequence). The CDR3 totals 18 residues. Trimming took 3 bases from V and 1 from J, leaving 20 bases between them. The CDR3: CASSFRPGPGPGTDTQYF. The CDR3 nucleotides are TGTGCCAGCAGCTTCCGGCCGGGACCGGGTCCTGGCACAGATACGCAGTATTTT.

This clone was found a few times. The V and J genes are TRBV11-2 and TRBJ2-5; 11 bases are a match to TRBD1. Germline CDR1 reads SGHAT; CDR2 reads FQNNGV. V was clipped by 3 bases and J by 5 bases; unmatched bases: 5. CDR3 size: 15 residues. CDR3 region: CASSFTGTGGETQYF. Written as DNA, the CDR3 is TGTGCCAGCAGCTTTACCGGGACAGGGGGGGAGACCCAGTACTTC.

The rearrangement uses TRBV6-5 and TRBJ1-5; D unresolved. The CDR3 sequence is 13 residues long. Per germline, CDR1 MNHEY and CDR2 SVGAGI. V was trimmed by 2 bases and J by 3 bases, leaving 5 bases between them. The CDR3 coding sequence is TGTGCCAGCAGTTACGGTTACAATCAGCCCCAGCATTTT. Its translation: CASSYGYNQPQHF.

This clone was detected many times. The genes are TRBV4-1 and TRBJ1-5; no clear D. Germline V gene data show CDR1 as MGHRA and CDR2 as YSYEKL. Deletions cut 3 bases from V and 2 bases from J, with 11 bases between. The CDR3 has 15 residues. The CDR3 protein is CASSQSIRGNQPQHF. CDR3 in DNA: TGCGCCAGCAGCCAGTCCATTAGGGGCAATCAGCCCCAGCATTTT.

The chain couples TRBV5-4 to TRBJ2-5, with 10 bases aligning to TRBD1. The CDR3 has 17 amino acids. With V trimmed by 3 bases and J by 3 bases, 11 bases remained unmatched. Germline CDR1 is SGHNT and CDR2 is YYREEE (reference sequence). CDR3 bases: TGTGCCAGCAGCTCGGCTCCGGGACAGGGGATTAAAGAGACCCAGTACTTC. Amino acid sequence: CASSSAPGQGIKETQYF.